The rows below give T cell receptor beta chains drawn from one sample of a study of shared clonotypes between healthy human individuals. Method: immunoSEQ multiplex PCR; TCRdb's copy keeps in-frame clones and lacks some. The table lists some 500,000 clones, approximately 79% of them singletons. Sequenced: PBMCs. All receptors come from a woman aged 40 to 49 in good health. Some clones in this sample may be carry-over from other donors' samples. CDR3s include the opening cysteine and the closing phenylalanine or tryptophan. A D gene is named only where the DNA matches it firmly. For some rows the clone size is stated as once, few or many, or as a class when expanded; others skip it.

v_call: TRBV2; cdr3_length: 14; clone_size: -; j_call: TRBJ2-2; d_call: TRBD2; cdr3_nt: TGTGCCAGCACCTCCGGGACTAGTGGCGGGGAGCTGTTTTTT; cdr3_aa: CASTSGTSGGELFF
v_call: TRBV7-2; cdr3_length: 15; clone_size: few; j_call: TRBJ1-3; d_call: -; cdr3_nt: TGTGCCAGCAGCTTGGACAGACCTCCTGGAAACACCATATATTTT; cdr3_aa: CASSLDRPPGNTIYF
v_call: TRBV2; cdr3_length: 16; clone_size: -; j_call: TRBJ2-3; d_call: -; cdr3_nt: TGTGCCAGCAGTGAACAGACCGGGCCCCCCACAGATACGCAGTATTTT; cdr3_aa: CASSEQTGPPTDTQYF
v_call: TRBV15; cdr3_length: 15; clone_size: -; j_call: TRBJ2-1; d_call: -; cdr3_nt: TGTGCCACCAGCCGGACCTACAGCTCCTACAATGAGCAGTTCTTC; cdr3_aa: CATSRTYSSYNEQFF
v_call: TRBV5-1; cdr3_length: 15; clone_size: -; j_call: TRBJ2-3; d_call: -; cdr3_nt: TGCGCCAGCAGCTTGGCCCGGGATGTCACAGATACGCAGTATTTT; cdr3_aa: CASSLARDVTDTQYF
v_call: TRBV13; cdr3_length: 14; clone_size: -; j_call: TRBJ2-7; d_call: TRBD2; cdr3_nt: TGTGCCAGCAGCTTGAGCGGGAGGGCCGGGGAGCAGTACTTC; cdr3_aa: CASSLSGRAGEQYF
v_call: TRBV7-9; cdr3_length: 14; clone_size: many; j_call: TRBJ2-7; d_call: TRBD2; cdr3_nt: TGTGCCAGCGGCCCGGGACTAGCGGAATACGAGCAGTACTTC; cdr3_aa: CASGPGLAEYEQYF
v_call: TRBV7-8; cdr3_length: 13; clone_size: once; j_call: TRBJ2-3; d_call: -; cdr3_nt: TGTGCCAGCAGCCCCGGGAGAGGGGATACGCAGTATTTT; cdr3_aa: CASSPGRGDTQYF
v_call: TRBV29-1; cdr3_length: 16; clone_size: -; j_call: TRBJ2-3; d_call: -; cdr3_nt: TGCAGCGTTGACGAGGGCAGGGCATCTAGCACAGATACGCAGTATTTT; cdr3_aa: CSVDEGRASSTDTQYF
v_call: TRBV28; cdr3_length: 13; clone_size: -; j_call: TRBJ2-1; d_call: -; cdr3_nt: TGTGCCAGCAGTTGGGGGATCTACAATGAGCAGTTCTTC; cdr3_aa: CASSWGIYNEQFF
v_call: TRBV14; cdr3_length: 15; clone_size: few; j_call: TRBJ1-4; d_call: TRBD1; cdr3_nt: TGTGCCAGCAGCCGAAGACAGGGGCCTGGTGAAAAACTGTTTTTT; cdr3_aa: CASSRRQGPGEKLFF
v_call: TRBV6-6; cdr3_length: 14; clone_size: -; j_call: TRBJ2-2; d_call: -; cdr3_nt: TGTGCCAGCACCCCCCCCGGGGGAACCGGGGAGCTGTTTTTT; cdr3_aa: CASTPPGGTGELFF
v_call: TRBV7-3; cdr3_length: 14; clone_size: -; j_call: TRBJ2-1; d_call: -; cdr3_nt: TGTGCCAGCAGCTTAGGCCTAGCGAGTAATGAGCAGTTCTTC; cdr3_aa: CASSLGLASNEQFF
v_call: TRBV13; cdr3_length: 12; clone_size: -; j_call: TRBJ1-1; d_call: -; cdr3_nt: TGTGCCAGCAGCCCCCCCGGGACAAAAGCTTTCTTT; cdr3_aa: CASSPPGTKAFF
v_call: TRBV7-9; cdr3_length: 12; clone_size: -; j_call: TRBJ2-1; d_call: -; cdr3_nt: TGTGCCAGCAGCCCCCCCGGACTCCTTTCGTTCTTC; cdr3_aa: CASSPPGLLSFF
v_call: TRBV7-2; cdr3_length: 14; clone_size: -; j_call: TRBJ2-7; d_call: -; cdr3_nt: TGTGCCAGCAGCCCCGCCCTCGTCTCCTACGAGCAGTACTTC; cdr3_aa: CASSPALVSYEQYF
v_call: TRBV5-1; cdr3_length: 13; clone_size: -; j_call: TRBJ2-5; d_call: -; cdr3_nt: TGCGCCAGCAGCTTGCAGGTCCAAGAGACCCAGTACTTC; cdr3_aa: CASSLQVQETQYF
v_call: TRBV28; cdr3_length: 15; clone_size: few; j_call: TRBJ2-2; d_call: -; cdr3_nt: TGTGCCAGCCAGGACAGCTCCACGAACACCGGGGAGCTGTTTTTT; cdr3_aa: CASQDSSTNTGELFF
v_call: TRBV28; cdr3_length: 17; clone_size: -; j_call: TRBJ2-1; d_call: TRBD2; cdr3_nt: TGTGCCAGCAGTTTAGGGGCTAGCGGGACTTGGTACAATGAGCAGTTCTTC; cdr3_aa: CASSLGASGTWYNEQFF
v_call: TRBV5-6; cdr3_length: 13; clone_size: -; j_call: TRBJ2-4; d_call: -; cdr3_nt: TGTGCCAGCAGCTTAACACGTGGAAACATTCAGTACTTC; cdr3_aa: CASSLTRGNIQYF
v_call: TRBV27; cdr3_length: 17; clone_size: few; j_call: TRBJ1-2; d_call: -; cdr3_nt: TGTGCCAGCAGTCGCACAGGGATACTGGCGTTTGGAAATGGCTACACCTTC; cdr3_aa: CASSRTGILAFGNGYTF
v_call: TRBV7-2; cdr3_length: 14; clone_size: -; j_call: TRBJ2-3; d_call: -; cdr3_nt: TGTGCCAGCAGCTTAGTGGGGGGCGCAGATACGCAGTATTTT; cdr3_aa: CASSLVGGADTQYF
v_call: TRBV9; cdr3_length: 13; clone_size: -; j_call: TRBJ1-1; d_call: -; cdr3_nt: TGTGCCAGCAGCGTATTCTTCCGGGGTGAAGCTTTCTTT; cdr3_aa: CASSVFFRGEAFF
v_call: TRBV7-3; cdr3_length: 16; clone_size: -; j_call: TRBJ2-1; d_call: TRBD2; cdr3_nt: TGTGCCAGCAGCCCCTCCGGGACTAGCGGGATCAATGAGCAGTTCTTC; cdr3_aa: CASSPSGTSGINEQFF
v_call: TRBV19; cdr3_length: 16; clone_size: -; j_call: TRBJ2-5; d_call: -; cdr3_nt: TGTGCCAGTAGTATATCCCCCGGGACGCGGGGAGAGACCCAGTACTTC; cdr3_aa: CASSISPGTRGETQYF
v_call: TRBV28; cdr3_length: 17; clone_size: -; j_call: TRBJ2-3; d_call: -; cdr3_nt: TGTGCCAGCAGTCCTTACCTGGGGTTTACTAGCACAGATACGCAGTATTTT; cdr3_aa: CASSPYLGFTSTDTQYF
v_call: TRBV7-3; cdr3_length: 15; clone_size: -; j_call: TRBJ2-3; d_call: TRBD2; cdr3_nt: TGTGCCAGCAGCACCGGGACTAGCCGCACAGATACGCAGTATTTT; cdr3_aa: CASSTGTSRTDTQYF
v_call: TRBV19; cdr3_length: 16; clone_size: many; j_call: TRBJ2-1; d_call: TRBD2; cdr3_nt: TGTGCCAGTAGTGATTATAGCGGGGCAACCTACAATGAGCAGTTCTTC; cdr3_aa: CASSDYSGATYNEQFF
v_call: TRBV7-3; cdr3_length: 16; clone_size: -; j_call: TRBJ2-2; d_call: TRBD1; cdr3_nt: TGTGCCAGCAGCCCTCCTCCGGGACAGGGCACCGGGGAGCTGTTTTTT; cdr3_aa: CASSPPPGQGTGELFF
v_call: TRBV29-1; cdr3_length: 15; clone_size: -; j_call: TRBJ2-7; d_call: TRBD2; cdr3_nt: TGCAGCGTTGAAGGCCTAGCGGGAACCGTCTACGAGCAGTACTTC; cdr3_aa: CSVEGLAGTVYEQYF
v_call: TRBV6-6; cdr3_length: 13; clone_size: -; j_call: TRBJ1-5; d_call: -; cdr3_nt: TGTGCCAGCAGCCTTATTTTAATCAGCCCCCAGCATTTT; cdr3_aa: CASSLILISPQHF
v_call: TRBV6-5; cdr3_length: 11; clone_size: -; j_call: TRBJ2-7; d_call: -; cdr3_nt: TGTGCCAGCAGGGTCCTCTACGAGCAGTACTTC; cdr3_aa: CASRVLYEQYF
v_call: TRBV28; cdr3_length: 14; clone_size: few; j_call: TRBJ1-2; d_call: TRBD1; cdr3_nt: TGTGCCAGCAGTTTGGGGGGACAGAACTATGGCTACACCTTC; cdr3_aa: CASSLGGQNYGYTF
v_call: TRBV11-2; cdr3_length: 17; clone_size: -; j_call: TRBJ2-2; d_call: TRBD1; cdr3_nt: TGTGCCAGCAGCTTAGTCCCGGGACAGGCAAACACCGGGGAGCTGTTTTTT; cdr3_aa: CASSLVPGQANTGELFF
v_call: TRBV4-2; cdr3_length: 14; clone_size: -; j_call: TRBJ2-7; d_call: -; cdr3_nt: TGTGCCAGCAGCCCCCAAGGGGGACGGTACGAGCAGTACTTC; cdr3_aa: CASSPQGGRYEQYF
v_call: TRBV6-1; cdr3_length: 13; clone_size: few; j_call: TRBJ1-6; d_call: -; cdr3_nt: TGTGCCAGCAGTGATATTAGGGGGTCGTCCCTCCACTTT; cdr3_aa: CASSDIRGSSLHF
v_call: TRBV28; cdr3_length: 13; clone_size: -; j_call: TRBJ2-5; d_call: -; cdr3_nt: TGTGCCAGCAGTTTCCCAGGGTTGGAGACCCAGTACTTC; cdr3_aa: CASSFPGLETQYF
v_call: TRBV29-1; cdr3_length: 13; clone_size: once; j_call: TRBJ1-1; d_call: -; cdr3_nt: TGCAGCGTTGTACCCAGCGTTAACACTGAAGCTTTCTTT; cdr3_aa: CSVVPSVNTEAFF
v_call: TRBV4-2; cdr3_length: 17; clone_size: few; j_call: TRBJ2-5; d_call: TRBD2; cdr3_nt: TGTGCCAGCAGCCAACCCCTAGCGGGAGGCCACCAAGAGACCCAGTACTTC; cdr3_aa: CASSQPLAGGHQETQYF
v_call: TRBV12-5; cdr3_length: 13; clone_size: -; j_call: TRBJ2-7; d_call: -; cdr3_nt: TGTGCTAGTGGTTTGGAGGGGACCTACGAGCAGTACTTC; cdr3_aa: CASGLEGTYEQYF
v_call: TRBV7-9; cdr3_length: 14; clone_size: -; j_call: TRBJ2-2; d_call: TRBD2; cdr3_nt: TGTGCCAGCAGGAACTTAGCGGGAGCCGGGGAGCTGTTTTTT; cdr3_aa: CASRNLAGAGELFF
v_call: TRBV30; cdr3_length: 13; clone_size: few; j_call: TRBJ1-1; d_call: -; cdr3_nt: TGTGCCTGGAGTGGGATGGCGAACACTGAAGCTTTCTTT; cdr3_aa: CAWSGMANTEAFF
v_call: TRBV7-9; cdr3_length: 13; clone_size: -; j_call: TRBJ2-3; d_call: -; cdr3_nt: TGTGCCAGCAGCTTAACGGGTATAAATAACGGGAATTTT; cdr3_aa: CASSLTGINNGNF
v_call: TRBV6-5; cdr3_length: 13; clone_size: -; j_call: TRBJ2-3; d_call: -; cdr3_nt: TGTGCCAGCAGACGGGACGGCACAGATACGCAGTATTTT; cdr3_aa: CASRRDGTDTQYF
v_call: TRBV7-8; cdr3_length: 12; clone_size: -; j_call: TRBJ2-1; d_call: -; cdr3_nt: TGTGCCAGCAGCTTAGGTAAGGTTGAGCAGTTCTTC; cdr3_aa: CASSLGKVEQFF
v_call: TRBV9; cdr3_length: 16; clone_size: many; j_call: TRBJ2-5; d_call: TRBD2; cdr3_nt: TGTGCCAGCAGCGTACTAGCGGGAGGGCTTCAAGAGACCCAGTACTTC; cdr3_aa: CASSVLAGGLQETQYF
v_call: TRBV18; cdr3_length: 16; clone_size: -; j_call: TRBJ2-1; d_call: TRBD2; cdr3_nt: TGTGCCAGCTCACCACGGGCTAGCGGTCAGAACAATGAGCAGTTCTTC; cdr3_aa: CASSPRASGQNNEQFF
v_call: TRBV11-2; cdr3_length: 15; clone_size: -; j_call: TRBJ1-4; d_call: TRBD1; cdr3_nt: TGTGCCAGCAGCCTTCATGGGACAGGGGTTGAAAAACTGTTTTTT; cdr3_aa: CASSLHGTGVEKLFF
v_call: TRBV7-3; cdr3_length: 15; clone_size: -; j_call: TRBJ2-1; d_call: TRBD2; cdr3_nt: TGTGCCAGCAGCTTAACAGCGGGAGTCTGGAATGAGCAGTTCTTC; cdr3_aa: CASSLTAGVWNEQFF
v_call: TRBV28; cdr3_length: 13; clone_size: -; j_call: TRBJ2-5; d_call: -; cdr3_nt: TGTGCCAGCAGCCGAGGTGGGCTAGAGACCCAGTACTTC; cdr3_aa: CASSRGGLETQYF
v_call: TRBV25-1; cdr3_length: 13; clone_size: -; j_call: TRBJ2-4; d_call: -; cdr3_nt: TGTGCCAGCAGTGAATTCCCGGGAGACATTCAGTACTTC; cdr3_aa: CASSEFPGDIQYF
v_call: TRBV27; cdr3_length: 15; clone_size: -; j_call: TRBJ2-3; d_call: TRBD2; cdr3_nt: TGTGCCAGCGGGGGGGGACTAGTCTTCACAGATACGCAGTATTTT; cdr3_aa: CASGGGLVFTDTQYF
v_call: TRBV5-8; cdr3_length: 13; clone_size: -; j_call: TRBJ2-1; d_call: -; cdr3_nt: TGTGCCAGCAGCGACCCCGGAGCGGTTGAGCAGTTCTTC; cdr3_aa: CASSDPGAVEQFF
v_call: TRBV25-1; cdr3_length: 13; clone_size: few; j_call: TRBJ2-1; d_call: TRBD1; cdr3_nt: TGTGCCAGCACCGGACAGGGCTTCTATGAGCAGTTCTTC; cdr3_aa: CASTGQGFYEQFF
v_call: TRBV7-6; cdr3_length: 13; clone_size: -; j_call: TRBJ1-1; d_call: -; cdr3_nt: TGTGCCAGCAGCTTAAACCGGGACACTGAAGCTTTCTTT; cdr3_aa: CASSLNRDTEAFF